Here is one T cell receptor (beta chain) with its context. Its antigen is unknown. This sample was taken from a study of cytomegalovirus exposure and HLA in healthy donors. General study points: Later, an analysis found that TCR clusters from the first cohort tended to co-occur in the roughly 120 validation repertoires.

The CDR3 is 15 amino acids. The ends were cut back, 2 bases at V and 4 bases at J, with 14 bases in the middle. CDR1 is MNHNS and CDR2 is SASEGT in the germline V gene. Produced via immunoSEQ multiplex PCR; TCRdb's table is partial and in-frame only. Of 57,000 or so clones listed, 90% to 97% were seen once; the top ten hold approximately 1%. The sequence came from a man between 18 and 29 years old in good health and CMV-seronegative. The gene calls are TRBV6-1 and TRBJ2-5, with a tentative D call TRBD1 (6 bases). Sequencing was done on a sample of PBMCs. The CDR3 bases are TGTGCCAGCAGTGAATTCAGGGGCGGGCCAGAGACCCAGTACTTC. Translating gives CASSEFRGGPETQYF.